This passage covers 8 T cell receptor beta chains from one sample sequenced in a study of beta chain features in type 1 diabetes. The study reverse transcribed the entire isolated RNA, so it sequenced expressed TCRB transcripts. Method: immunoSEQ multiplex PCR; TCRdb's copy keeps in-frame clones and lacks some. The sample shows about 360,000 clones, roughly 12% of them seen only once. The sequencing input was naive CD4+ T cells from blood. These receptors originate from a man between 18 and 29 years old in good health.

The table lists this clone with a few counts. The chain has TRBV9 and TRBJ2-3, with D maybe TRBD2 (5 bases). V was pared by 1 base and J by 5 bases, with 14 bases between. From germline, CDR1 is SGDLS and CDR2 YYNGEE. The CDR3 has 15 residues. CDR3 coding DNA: TGTGCCAGCAGCGTACTAGCCGAGCCCCAAGATACGCAGTATTTT. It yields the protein CASSVLAEPQDTQYF.

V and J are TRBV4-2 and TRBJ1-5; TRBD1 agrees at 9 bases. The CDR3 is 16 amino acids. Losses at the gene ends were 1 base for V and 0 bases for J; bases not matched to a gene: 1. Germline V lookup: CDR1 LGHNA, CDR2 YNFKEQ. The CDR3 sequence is CASSQVGQGSNQPQHF. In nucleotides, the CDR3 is TGTGCCAGCAGCCAAGTGGGACAGGGTAGCAATCAGCCCCAGCATTTT.

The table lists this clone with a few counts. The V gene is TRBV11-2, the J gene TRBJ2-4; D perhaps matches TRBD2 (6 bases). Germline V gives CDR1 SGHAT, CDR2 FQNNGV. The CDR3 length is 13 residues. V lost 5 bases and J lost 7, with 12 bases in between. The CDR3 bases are TGTGCCAGCAGCGCGTCTCTAGCGAACATTCAGTACTTC. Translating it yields CASSASLANIQYF.

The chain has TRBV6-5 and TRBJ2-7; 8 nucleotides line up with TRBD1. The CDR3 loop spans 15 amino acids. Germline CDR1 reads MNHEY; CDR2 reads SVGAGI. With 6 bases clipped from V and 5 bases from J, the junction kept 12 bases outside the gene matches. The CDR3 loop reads CASSSPPGQVDEQYF. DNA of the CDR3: TGTGCCAGCAGCTCACCACCGGGACAGGTAGACGAGCAGTACTTC.

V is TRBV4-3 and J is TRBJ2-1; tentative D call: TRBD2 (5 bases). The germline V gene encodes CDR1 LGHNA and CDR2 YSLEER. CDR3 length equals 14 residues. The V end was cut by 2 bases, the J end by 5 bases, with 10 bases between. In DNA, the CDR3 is TGCGCCAGCAGCCAATTAATCGGGGACAATGAGCAGTTCTTC. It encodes CASSQLIGDNEQFF.

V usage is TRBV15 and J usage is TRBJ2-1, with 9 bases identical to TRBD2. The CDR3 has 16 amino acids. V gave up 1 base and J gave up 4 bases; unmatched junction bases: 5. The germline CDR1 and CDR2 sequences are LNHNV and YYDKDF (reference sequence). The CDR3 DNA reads TGTGCCACCAGCAGAGGAGGCGGGAGGGATTACAATGAGCAGTTCTTC. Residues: CATSRGGGRDYNEQFF.

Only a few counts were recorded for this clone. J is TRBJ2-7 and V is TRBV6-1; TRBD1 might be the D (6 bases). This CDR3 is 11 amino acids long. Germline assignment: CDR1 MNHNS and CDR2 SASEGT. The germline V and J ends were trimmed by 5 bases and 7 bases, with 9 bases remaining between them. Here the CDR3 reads CASSNREEQYF. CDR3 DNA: TGTGCCAGCAGTAACAGGGAAGAGCAGTACTTC.

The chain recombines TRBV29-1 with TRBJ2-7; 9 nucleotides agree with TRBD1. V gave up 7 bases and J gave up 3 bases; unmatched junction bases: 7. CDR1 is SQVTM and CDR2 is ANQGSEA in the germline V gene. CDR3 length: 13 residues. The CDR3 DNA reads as TGCAGCGCTACTGGGACAGGGTACTACGAGCAGTACTTC. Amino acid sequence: CSATGTGYYEQYF.